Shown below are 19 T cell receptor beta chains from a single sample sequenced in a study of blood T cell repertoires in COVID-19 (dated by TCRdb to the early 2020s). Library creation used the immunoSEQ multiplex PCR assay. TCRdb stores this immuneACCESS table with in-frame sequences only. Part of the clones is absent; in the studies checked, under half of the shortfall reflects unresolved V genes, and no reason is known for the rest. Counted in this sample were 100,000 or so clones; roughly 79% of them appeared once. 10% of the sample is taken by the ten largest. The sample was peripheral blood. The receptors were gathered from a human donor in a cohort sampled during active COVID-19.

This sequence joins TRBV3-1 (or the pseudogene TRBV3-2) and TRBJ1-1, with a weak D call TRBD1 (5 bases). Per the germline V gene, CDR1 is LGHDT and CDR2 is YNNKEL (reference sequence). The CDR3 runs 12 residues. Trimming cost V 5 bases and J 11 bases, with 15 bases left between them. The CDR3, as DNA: TGTGCCAGCAGCATCAGCCGGGGGACGGCTTTCTTT. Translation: CASSISRGTAFF.

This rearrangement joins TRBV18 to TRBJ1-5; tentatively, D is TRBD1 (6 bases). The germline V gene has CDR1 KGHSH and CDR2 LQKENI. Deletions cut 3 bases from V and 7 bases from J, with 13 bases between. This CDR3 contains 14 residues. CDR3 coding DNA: TGTGCCAGCTCACCCGCAGGGGAGGGGCAGCCCCAGCATTTT. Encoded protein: CASSPAGEGQPQHF.

CDR3 coding DNA: TGTGCCAGCAGTGACAGTTCCAATATTTATGGCTACACCTTC. It encodes CASSDSSNIYGYTF. The chain uses TRBV6-1 and TRBJ1-2, with no clear D. V shed 3 bases and J shed 5 bases, with 13 bases lying between them. Germline CDR1 MNHNS, CDR2 SASEGT. This CDR3 has 14 amino acids.

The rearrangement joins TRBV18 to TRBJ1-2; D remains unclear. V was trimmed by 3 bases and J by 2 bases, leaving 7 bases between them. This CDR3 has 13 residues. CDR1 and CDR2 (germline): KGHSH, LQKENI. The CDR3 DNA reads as TGTGCCAGCTCACCTGCGGGGAACTATGGCTACACCTTC. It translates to CASSPAGNYGYTF.

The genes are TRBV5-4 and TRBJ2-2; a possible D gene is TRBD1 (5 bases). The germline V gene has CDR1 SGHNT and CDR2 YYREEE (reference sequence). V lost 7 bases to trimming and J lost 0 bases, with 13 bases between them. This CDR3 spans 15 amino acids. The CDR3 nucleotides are TGTGCCAGCGGACGACAGAGGACGAACACCGGGGAGCTGTTTTTT. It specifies CASGRQRTNTGELFF.

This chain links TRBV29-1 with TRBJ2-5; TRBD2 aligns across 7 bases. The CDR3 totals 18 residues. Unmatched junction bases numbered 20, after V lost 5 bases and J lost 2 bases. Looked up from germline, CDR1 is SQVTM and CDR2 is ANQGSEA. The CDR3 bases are TGCAGCGTTATCATACCTGCCAGGGCGGGAGCTTCACAAGAGACCCAGTACTTC. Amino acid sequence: CSVIIPARAGASQETQYF.

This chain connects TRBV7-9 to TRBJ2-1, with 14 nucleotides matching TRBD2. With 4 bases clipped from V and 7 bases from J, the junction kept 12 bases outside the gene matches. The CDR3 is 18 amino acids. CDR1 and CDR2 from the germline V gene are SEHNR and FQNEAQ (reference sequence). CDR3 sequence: CASSSRTSGGTVRNEQFF. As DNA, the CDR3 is TGTGCCAGCAGCTCACGGACTAGCGGGGGGACCGTTCGGAATGAGCAGTTCTTC.

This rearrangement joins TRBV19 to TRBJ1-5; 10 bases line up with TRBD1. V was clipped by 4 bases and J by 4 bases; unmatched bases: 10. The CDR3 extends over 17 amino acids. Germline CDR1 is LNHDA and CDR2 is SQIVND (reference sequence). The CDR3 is CASSTPGQGWKNQPQHF. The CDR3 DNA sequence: TGTGCCAGTAGTACACCGGGACAGGGGTGGAAAAATCAGCCCCAGCATTTT.

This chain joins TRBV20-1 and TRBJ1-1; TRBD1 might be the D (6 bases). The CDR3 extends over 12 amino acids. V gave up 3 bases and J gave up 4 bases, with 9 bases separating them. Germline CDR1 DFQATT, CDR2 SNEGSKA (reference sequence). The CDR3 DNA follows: TGCAGTGCTAGTCCGACAGGCACTGAAGCTTTCTTT. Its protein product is CSASPTGTEAFF.

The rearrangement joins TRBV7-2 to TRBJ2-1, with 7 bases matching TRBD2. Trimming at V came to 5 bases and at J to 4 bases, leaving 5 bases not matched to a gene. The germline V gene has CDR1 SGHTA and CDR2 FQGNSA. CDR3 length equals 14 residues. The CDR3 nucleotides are TGTGCCAGCAGCCCCAGCGGGACTTACAATGAGCAGTTCTTC. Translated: CASSPSGTYNEQFF. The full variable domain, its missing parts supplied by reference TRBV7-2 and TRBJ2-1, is GAGVSQSPSNKVTEKGKDVELRCDPISGHTALYWYRQSLGQGLEFLIYFQGNSAPDKSGLPSDRFSAERTGGSVSTLTIQRTQQEDSAVYLCASSPSGTYNEQFFGPGTRLTVL.

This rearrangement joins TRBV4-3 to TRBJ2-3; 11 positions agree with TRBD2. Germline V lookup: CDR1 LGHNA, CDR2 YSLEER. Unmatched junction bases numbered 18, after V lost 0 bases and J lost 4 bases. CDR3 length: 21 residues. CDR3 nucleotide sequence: TGCGCCAGCAGCCAAGATGGAGCTCCGGGACTAGCGGCCCTGCCCGCAGATACGCAGTATTTT. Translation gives CASSQDGAPGLAALPADTQYF.

In DNA, the CDR3 is TGTGCCACTGGTCGGGGGACAGGGGTGGACGAGCAGTACTTC. The encoded protein is CATGRGTGVDEQYF. The chain joins TRBV27 to TRBJ2-7, with 10 nucleotides matching TRBD1. J was trimmed by 5 bases and V by 10 bases; bases with no gene match: 11. The CDR3 is made up of 14 amino acids. Germline V gene lookup returns CDR1 MNHEY and CDR2 SMNVEV (reference sequence).

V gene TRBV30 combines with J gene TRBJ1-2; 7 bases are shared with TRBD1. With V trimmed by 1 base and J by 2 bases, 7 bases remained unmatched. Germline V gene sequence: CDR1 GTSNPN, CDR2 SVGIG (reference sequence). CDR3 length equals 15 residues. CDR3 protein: CAWSDPKTGNYGYTF. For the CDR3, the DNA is TGTGCCTGGAGTGACCCCAAGACAGGGAACTATGGCTACACCTTC.

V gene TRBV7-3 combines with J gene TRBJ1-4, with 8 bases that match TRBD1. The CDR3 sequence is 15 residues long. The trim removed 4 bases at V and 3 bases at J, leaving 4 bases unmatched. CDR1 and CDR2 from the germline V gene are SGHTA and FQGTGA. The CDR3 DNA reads TGTGCCAGCAGCTATCAACAGGGGGCTAATGAAAAACTGTTTTTT. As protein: CASSYQQGANEKLFF.

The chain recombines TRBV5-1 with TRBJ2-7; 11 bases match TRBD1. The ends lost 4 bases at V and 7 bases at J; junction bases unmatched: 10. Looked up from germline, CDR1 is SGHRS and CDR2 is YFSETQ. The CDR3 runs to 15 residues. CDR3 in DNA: TGCGCCAGCAGCGGAGGGACAGGGGGAGCCTGGGAGCAGTACTTC. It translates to CASSGGTGGAWEQYF.

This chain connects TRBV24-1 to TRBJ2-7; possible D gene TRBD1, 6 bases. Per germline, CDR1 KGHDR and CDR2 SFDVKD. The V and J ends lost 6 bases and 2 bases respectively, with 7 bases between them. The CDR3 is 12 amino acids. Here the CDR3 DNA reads TGTGCCACCAGTCAGGGGACCTACGAGCAGTACTTC. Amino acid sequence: CATSQGTYEQYF.

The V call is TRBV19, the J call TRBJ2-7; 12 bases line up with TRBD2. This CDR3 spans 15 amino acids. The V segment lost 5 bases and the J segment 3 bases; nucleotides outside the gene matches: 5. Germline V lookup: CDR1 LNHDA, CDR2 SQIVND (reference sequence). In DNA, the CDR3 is TGTGCCAGTAGTTTCGGGGGACTAGCGGGCTACGAGCAGTACTTC. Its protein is CASSFGGLAGYEQYF. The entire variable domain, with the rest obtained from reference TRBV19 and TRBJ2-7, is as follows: DGGITQSPKYLFRKEGQNVTLSCEQNLNHDAMYWYRQDPGQGLRLIYYSQIVNDFQKGDIAEGYSVSREKKESFPLTVTSAQKNPTAFYLCASSFGGLAGYEQYFGPGTRLTVT.

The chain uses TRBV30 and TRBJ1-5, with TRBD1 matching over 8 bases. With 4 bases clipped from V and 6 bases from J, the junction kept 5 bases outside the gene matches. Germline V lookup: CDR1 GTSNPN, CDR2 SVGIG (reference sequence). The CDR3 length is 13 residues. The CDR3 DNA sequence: TGTGCCTGGACAGGGGGCCTAGGTCAGCCCCAGCATTTT. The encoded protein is CAWTGGLGQPQHF.

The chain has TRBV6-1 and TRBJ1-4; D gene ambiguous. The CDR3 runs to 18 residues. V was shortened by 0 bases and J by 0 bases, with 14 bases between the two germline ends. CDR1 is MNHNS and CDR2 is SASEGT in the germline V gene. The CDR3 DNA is TGTGCCAGCAGTGAAGCGAGTCGGGGTTCTGCAACTAATGAAAAACTGTTTTTT. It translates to CASSEASRGSATNEKLFF.